These T cell receptor beta chains were read from a single sample in a study of OX40 agonist ivuxolimab in advanced cancers. Assay used: immunoSEQ multiplex PCR; TCRdb lists only in-frame clones, some missing. The sample holds approximately 28,000 clones, almost 85% seen once. Sequenced here: CD4+ or CD8+ T cells sorted from blood, sampled in a trial of the OX40 agonist ivuxolimab. The receptors derive from an adult with an advanced solid tumor such as melanoma, head and neck, liver or kidney cancer. The CDR3 runs from the conserved cysteine through the conserved F or W. The order of the fields is J gene, D gene, clone size, V gene, CDR3 DNA, CDR3 protein. A D gene is named only where the DNA matches it firmly. Clone size is given for some rows only: seen once, a few or many times, or a class if the clone is expanded.

J gene: TRBJ1-2; D gene: NA; clone size: once; V gene: TRBV10-3; CDR3 DNA: TGTGCCATCAGTGAGGCCCAGGGCGAGAACTATGGCTACACCTTC; CDR3 protein: CAISEAQGENYGYTF
J gene: TRBJ1-1; D gene: TRBD1; clone size: NA; V gene: TRBV27; CDR3 DNA: TGTGCCAGCAGCGCCACAGGGGATAACACTGAAGCTTTCTTT; CDR3 protein: CASSATGDNTEAFF
J gene: TRBJ2-1; D gene: TRBD2; clone size: NA; V gene: TRBV19; CDR3 DNA: TGTGCCAGTAGTATAGGTCCAGGATGGCTAGCGGGGATCTATGAGCAGTTCTTC; CDR3 protein: CASSIGPGWLAGIYEQFF
J gene: TRBJ2-7; D gene: NA; clone size: few; V gene: TRBV29-1; CDR3 DNA: TGCAGCGTTGAAGATCCCTTCTACGAGCAGTACTTC; CDR3 protein: CSVEDPFYEQYF
J gene: TRBJ2-2; D gene: NA; clone size: NA; V gene: TRBV28; CDR3 DNA: TGTGCCAGCCGCGGGAACACCGGGGAGCTGTTTTTT; CDR3 protein: CASRGNTGELFF
J gene: TRBJ2-7; D gene: TRBD2; clone size: NA; V gene: TRBV9; CDR3 DNA: TGTGCCAGCAGCACGCCTGCGGCGGGAGGGTACGAGCAGTACTTC; CDR3 protein: CASSTPAAGGYEQYF
J gene: TRBJ2-1; D gene: NA; clone size: NA; V gene: TRBV29-1; CDR3 DNA: TGCAGCGTTGAAGATCCAGGGGAATTAAGGAATGAGCAGTTCTTC; CDR3 protein: CSVEDPGELRNEQFF
J gene: TRBJ2-7; D gene: TRBD2; clone size: few; V gene: TRBV5-1; CDR3 DNA: TGCGCCAGCAGGCTTAGCGGGAGGATATACGAGCAGTACTTC; CDR3 protein: CASRLSGRIYEQYF
J gene: TRBJ2-7; D gene: TRBD2; clone size: once; V gene: TRBV4-2; CDR3 DNA: TGTGCCAGCAGCCAGTACGGAGAGGGAGGGCCTCCCAACGAGCAGTACTTC; CDR3 protein: CASSQYGEGGPPNEQYF
J gene: TRBJ2-3; D gene: NA; clone size: NA; V gene: TRBV27; CDR3 DNA: TGTGCCAGCAGTTTTCTCACTAGCACAGATACGCAGTATTTT; CDR3 protein: CASSFLTSTDTQYF